This T cell receptor (beta chain) came from a study of T cell repertoires in cytomegalovirus infection. TCRdb passed the reads through MiXCR, listing each CDR3 protein once. The table shows 340,000 or so distinct CDR3 sequences, with around a quarter occurring only once. Points on this clonotype: Its target is not known.

This CDR3 spans 14 amino acids. CDR1 MNHEY and CDR2 SVGAGI come from the germline V gene. V was clipped by 7 bases and J by 3 bases; unmatched bases: 5. This chain uses TRBV6-5 with TRBJ1-3; 8 bases align to TRBD1. The sequence derives from a human donor in good health (CMV status not recorded). Some clones in this sample may be carry-over from other donors' samples. This material consisted of cultured PBMCs, taken from culture after CMV antigen stimulation. CDR3 sequence: CASTTGGSGNTIYF. DNA for the CDR3: TGTGCCAGCACTACAGGGGGAAGTGGAAACACCATATATTTT.